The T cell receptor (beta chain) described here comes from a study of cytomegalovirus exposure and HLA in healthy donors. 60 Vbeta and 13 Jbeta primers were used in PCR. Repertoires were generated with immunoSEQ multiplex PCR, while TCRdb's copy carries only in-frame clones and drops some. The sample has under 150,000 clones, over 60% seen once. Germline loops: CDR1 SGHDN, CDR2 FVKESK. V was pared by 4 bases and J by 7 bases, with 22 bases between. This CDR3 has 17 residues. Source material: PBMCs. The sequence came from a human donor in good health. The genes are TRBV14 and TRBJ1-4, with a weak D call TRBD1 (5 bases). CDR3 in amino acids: CASSLSLFLGGVEKLFF. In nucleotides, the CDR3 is TGTGCCAGCAGCCTGAGCCTTTTTCTGGGGGGTGTTGAAAAACTGTTTTTT.